This passage covers 10 T cell receptor beta chains from one sample sequenced in a study of resident and recirculating memory T cells in vitiligo. Using immunoSEQ multiplex PCR, the repertoire was profiled, and TCRdb retains in-frame clones only, with some absent. Found here are 55,000 to 75,000 clones, roughly nine tenths of them singletons; the top ten hold 4% to 5.5%. Sample: blood. The receptors stem from a male donor with vitiligo.

The J gene is TRBJ1-4, the V gene TRBV4-3, with TRBD1 identical over 8 bases. Germline-derived CDR1 and CDR2 are LGHNA and YSLEER. Germline trimming cut 0 bases from V and 5 bases from J; bases unmatched to any gene: 14. The CDR3 totals 19 residues. For the CDR3, the DNA is TGCGCCAGCAGCCAAGATCGGAGGGGGACAGGCTATGAAAATGAAAAACTGTTTTTT. This gives the protein CASSQDRRGTGYENEKLFF.

This rearrangement joins TRBV11-3 to TRBJ2-7; D may be TRBD1 (6 bases). V gave up 5 bases and J gave up 7 bases, with 18 bases separating them. Germline CDR1 SGHNT, CDR2 YENEEA. The CDR3 runs to 14 residues. CDR3: CASSGQGWDKEQYF. The CDR3 coding sequence is TGTGCCAGCAGCGGTCAGGGGTGGGATAAAGAGCAGTACTTC.

In nucleotides, the CDR3 is TGTGCCAGCAGGCGGACAGGGCACGAAGTCCAGCCCCAGCATTTT. Its translation is CASRRTGHEVQPQHF. The chain joins TRBV2 to TRBJ1-5, with TRBD1 matching 8 bases. The V gene's germline CDR1 is SNHLY and CDR2 FYNNEI. V trimming: 6 bases; J trimming: 7 bases; junction bases outside the gene matches: 11. There are 15 residues in the CDR3.

The chain has TRBV19 and TRBJ2-1; 8 bases agree with TRBD1. This CDR3 comprises 15 residues. Trimming removed 8 bases from V and 0 bases from J; junction bases left unmatched: 6. Per germline, CDR1 LNHDA and CDR2 SQIVND (reference sequence). The CDR3 DNA is TGTGCCAGTGGGGACGACAGGGGCTCCTACAATGAGCAGTTCTTC. Its protein is CASGDDRGSYNEQFF.

The chain carries TRBV28 and TRBJ2-5; 13 bases agree with TRBD2. V lost 3 bases and J lost 3; bases outside the gene matches: 4. This CDR3 region has 16 residues. CDR1 and CDR2 from the germline V gene are MDHEN and SYDVKM. Written as DNA, the CDR3 is TGTGCCAGCAGTTTGGGACTAGCGGGGAATAAAGAGACCCAGTACTTC. It codes for CASSLGLAGNKETQYF. Using reference TRBV28 and TRBJ2-5 for the parts outside the CDR3, the full variable domain is DVKVTQSSRYLVKRTGEKVFLECVQDMDHENMFWYRQDPGLGLRLIYFSYDVKMKEKGDIPEGYSVSREKKERFSLILESASTNQTSMYLCASSLGLAGNKETQYFGPGTRLLVL.

The V call is TRBV2, the J call TRBJ1-2; 7 bases match TRBD1. The V segment lost 8 bases and the J segment 4 bases; nucleotides outside the gene matches: 4. The CDR3 totals 12 residues. Germline V gene sequence: CDR1 SNHLY, CDR2 FYNNEI. CDR3 in amino acids: CASSGQSYGYTF. The CDR3 DNA sequence: TGTGCCAGCTCGGGACAGTCCTATGGCTACACCTTC.

The gene calls are TRBV5-8 and TRBJ1-1; 8 nucleotides agree with TRBD1. V lost 3 bases and J lost 5; bases outside the gene matches: 6. The germline V gene has CDR1 SGHTS and CDR2 YDEGEE. The CDR3 is 14 amino acids. CDR3 DNA: TGTGCCAGCAGCTATGACAGGGGCGGAACTGAAGCTTTCTTT. Its protein product is CASSYDRGGTEAFF.

The chain combines TRBV5-4 with TRBJ2-2; 7 bases are shared with TRBD2. There are 14 residues in the CDR3. V was clipped by 4 bases and J by 5 bases; unmatched bases: 5. Germline loops: CDR1 SGHNT, CDR2 YYREEE (reference sequence). For the CDR3, the DNA is TGTGCCAGCAGCGTACCCGGGAGGACCGGGGAGCTGTTTTTT. Protein sequence: CASSVPGRTGELFF.

The chain has TRBV29-1 and TRBJ2-7; the match to TRBD2 covers 13 bases. The V gene end was trimmed by 7 bases and the J gene end by 2 bases; junction bases not matched to a gene: 2. Germline V gene lookup returns CDR1 SQVTM and CDR2 ANQGSEA. The CDR3 is 13 residues long. Here the CDR3 DNA reads TGCAGCGCCGGGACTAGCGGGGCCTACGAGCAGTACTTC. The encoded protein is CSAGTSGAYEQYF.

As DNA, the CDR3 is TGTGCCAGTAGTTCTACCGGGGACAGGGTGTTGGTGAATTCACCCCTCCACTTT. Protein: CASSSTGDRVLVNSPLHF. The V and J genes are TRBV19 and TRBJ1-6; 9 nucleotides match TRBD1. V lost 5 bases, J lost 7 bases, and 15 bases stayed unmatched. The germline CDR1 and CDR2 sequences are LNHDA and SQIVND (reference sequence). This CDR3 is 18 amino acids long.